This T cell receptor beta chain was recorded in a study of a mutant IDH1 vaccine in newly diagnosed glioma (dated by TCRdb to the early 2020s). Study-level background: Across visits V03 through V10, patients got a total of eight vaccinations, given in weeks 1, 3, 5, 7, 11, 15, 19 and 23. Vaccination started 4-6 weeks after radiotherapy alone, or was given together with temozolomide cycles in the groups whose treatment included chemotherapy. The approximately 32 treated patients were 62.5% male and around 40% female, with a mean age of around 40 years. Before enrollment, most patients had been given radiochemotherapy with temozolomide as standard therapy, while the rest had received either radiotherapy alone or temozolomide alone. Peripheral blood was drawn at six visits: V03 (baseline), V05, V07, V10, V12 and V13. Longitudinal TCRB deep sequencing was done for 25 treated patients, wherever samples were available for exploratory analyses. Broader findings and caveats from the paper: Immune responses induced by the vaccine were seen in over 90% of patients across multiple MHC alleles. Changes in the top peripheral T cell clonotypes picked up by TCRB sequencing did not appear to be linked to pseudoprogression. It was noted by the authors that analyses of patient blood samples could not be reproduced owing to sample limitations. Availability determined which PBMC samples were chosen for TCRB deep sequencing.

The germline V gene sets CDR1 to MGHRA and CDR2 to YSYEKL. Measured from the cysteine to the phenylalanine, the CDR3 is 15 residues long. The DNA shown is the 45-base CDR3, in frame from base 1. V is cut by 8 bases and J by 2 bases, and the space between the germline ends is 15 bases. Explained via the paper, the time point label denotes: week 23, last vaccination. Every vaccine dose consisted of 300 ug of a 20-mer mutant IDH1 peptide in Montanide, administered subcutaneously together with topical imiquimod. The donors had newly diagnosed IDH1-mutant astrocytomas of WHO grade 3 or 4 that showed loss of nuclear ATRX. The samples were drawn from NOA16, a multicentre, single-arm, open-label phase I trial in Germany that tested a mutant IDH1 peptide vaccine in humans for the first time. Genomic DNA for TCRB sequencing was isolated from EDTA blood with the DNeasy Blood and Tissue Kit. Receptors were amplified or captured by the immunoSEQ multiplex PCR assay. Following the manufacturer's protocol, the hsTCRB Kit was used to amplify rearranged TCR beta chain sequences. Sequencing of TCRB libraries was carried out on an Illumina MiSeq. The paper's processing steps were these. The kit vendor's proprietary platform handled demultiplexing, trimming and gene mapping. TCRdb took over this immuneACCESS table, retaining in-frame rearrangements with V and J assigned. Such tables are incomplete; in checked studies, under half of the missing clones stem from an unresolved V gene, and the remainder is unexplained. The V and J calls and the clone size are those of that table, but D and trimming were determined from the DNA. This sample lists around 41,000 clones; over 70% were detected once. Approximately 6.8% of the sample is taken by the ten largest.

About this clone: Its antigen specificity is not known. No base-level quality is on record; no much larger clone is a single base apart.

Sequencing used PBMCs, obtained from a glioma patient whose treatment included an IDH1 peptide vaccine. The receptor chain draws on TRBV4-1 and TRBJ1-4, with no confident D gene call. The TCR originated in a woman aged 40 to 55 with glioma. Some clones in this sample may be carry-over from other donors' samples. The DNA is as follows: TGCGCCAGCCTAGCCGTGGGTCGCACTAATGAAAAACTGTTTTTT. Its amino acids are CASLAVGRTNEKLFF.